This T cell receptor (beta chain) was identified in a study of Ad26.COV2.S vaccination and SARS-CoV-2 variants. About the study: Intramuscular Ad26.COV2.S doses were given once or twice, 56 days apart.

This clone was counted a few times. CDR1 LGHDT and CDR2 YNNKEL come from the germline V gene (reference sequence). The CDR3 has 16 amino acids. Unmatched junction bases numbered 0, after V lost 1 base and J lost 0 bases. Treatment denoted: some 20 received Ad26.COV2.S at low or high dose, single or two shots; about 5 received placebo; per-sample allocation not given. It was on day 63 after the first vaccine or placebo injection that samples were taken. Measured with immunoSEQ multiplex PCR; TCRdb has only the in-frame clones, and not every one. The data contain roughly 680,000 clones, around 92% of them singletons.

The chain employs TRBV3-1 (or the pseudogene TRBV3-2) and TRBJ2-1; 10 nucleotides align to TRBD2. This material consisted of peripheral blood, taken in a trial of Ad26.COV2.S vaccine versus placebo. The receptor was derived from a person aged 18 to 59 who received the Ad26.COV2.S COVID-19 vaccine or a placebo. The CDR3 region has the DNA TGTGCCAGCAGCCAAGCTAGCGGGAGCTCCTACAATGAGCAGTTCTTC. The encoded protein is CASSQASGSSYNEQFF.